This T cell receptor (beta chain) is drawn from a study of type 1 regulatory T cells. Looking at the study overall: An in vitro protocol generated T-allo10, a Tr1-enriched, alloantigen-specific CD4 T cell product. Findings of the study overall: Tr1 cells had a more restricted TCR repertoire than non-Tr1 cells.

Germline CDR1 and CDR2: LNHDA and SQIVND (reference sequence). The length of the CDR3 is 16 residues. With 6 bases clipped from V and 4 bases from J, the junction kept 12 bases outside the gene matches. On this clonotype itself: Its antigen is as yet unknown.

TCRdb independently ran MiXCR on the reads; one entry per CDR3 protein. The sample shows tens of thousands of distinct CDR3 sequences, 62% of them seen only once. The clonotype comes from a human donor in good health. Sequencing used cultured non-Tr1 T cells, either the whole culture or a sorted T cell fraction (not recorded which). The chain carries TRBV19 and TRBJ2-3; TRBD2 agrees at 8 bases. The CDR3 here is CASRTRREAPPDTQYF. The CDR3, as DNA: TGTGCCAGTAGGACGAGGCGGGAGGCCCCCCCAGATACGCAGTATTTT.